This T cell receptor (beta chain) was found in a study of T-cell reconstitution after alpha-beta-depleted transplantation in children. Findings and caveats of the study: A year had passed since transplant, and T-cell counts and diversity by then came mostly from newly produced T cells.

About this clonotype: Its antigen remains unknown.

Researchers prepared the TCRbeta library using unique molecular identifiers, the study reports. TCRdb itself ran the PCR reads through MiXCR, one entry per CDR3 protein. The sample has more than 500,000 distinct CDR3 sequences, over 10% seen once. The starting material was PBMCs, mostly from graft donor cells, obtained 180 days after TCRalphabeta/CD19-depleted stem cell transplant. This receptor was identified in a female patient aged 2-10 years who had a stem cell transplant for aplastic anemia, so the T cells may come from the graft donor.

CDR3 in DNA: TGTGCCAGCGGATCGGGACGTAGGAACACTGAAGCTTTCTTT. Protein sequence: CASGSGRRNTEAFF. The chain couples TRBV25-1 to TRBJ1-1; perhaps TRBD1 as D (5 bases). The germline V and J ends were trimmed by 8 bases and 1 base, with 14 bases remaining between them. The CDR3 is 14 amino acids. The germline V gene has CDR1 MGHDK and CDR2 SYGVNS.